A selection of T cell receptor beta chains follows, all from one sample in a study of blood T cell repertoires in COVID-19. Profiled with immunoSEQ multiplex PCR; TCRdb holds only in-frame clones, not every one. The data show fewer than 400,000 clones, approximately 84% seen once. The sequenced sample was PBMCs or T cells enriched from blood (not recorded which). Receptor source: a man aged 25-45 years who had recovered from COVID-19. CDR3s include the opening cysteine and the closing phenylalanine or tryptophan. Each record gives: J gene, clone size, V gene, D gene, CDR3 DNA, CDR3 protein. The D gene is left open where the match is weak. Size is stated for part of the rows, as once, few or many counts, or as a class when the clone is expanded.

TRBJ2-7	few	TRBV5-1	.	TGCGCCAGCAGCTTATCGCAGGGTCCCTACGAGCAGTACTTC	CASSLSQGPYEQYF
TRBJ1-1	.	TRBV7-9	.	TGTGCCAGCAGCTTAGCGTCGGGGAACACTGAAGCTTTCTTT	CASSLASGNTEAFF
TRBJ2-2	.	TRBV19	.	TGTGCCAGTACTATAAACCGGGGTCAGAACACCGGGGAGCTGTTTTTT	CASTINRGQNTGELFF
TRBJ2-2	once	TRBV19	.	TGTGCCAGTAGTCCCAACAGGGTCGCCGGGGAGCTGTTTTTT	CASSPNRVAGELFF
TRBJ1-2	.	TRBV27	.	TGTGCCAGCAGTATTAGAGGATCTAGGGGCTATGGCTACACCTTC	CASSIRGSRGYGYTF
TRBJ1-6	.	TRBV10-3	.	TGTGCCATCAGTGAGGACATCCCAGGGATCGGTAATTCACCCCTCCACTTT	CAISEDIPGIGNSPLHF
TRBJ2-5	.	TRBV5-1	TRBD1	TGCGCCAGCGAAGCAGGGGGCAGCGGAGAGACCCAGTACTTC	CASEAGGSGETQYF
TRBJ2-5	.	TRBV5-4	TRBD2	TGTGCCAGCAGCTTGGGGCGACTAGCGGGGGGTGAGACCCAGTACTTC	CASSLGRLAGGETQYF
TRBJ1-2	.	TRBV7-9	.	TGTGCCAGCAGCTCAGAATCAGGGGGCTACACCTTC	CASSSESGGYTF
TRBJ1-5	.	TRBV5-8	.	TGTGCCAGCAGCTTGATCAAGGGGTCGAACAATCAGCCCCAGCATTTT	CASSLIKGSNNQPQHF
TRBJ2-7	.	TRBV11-3	TRBD1	TGTGCCAGCAGCTCATGGGACAGGGCCTACGAGCAGTACTTC	CASSSWDRAYEQYF
TRBJ2-2	.	TRBV29-1	.	TGCAGCGTTCCTTCCGGGGAGCTGTTTTTT	CSVPSGELFF
TRBJ1-4	.	TRBV10-2	.	TGCGCCAGCAGTGAGGCAGGCGGGAGGGGTGAAAAACTGTTTTTT	CASSEAGGRGEKLFF
TRBJ2-7	.	TRBV24-1	TRBD1	TGTGCCACAACTGGACAGGGATCCTACGAGCAGTACTTC	CATTGQGSYEQYF
TRBJ1-2	.	TRBV5-1	.	TGCGCCAGCAGCGACTTTCCTGGGGGGAGCTATGGCTACACCTTC	CASSDFPGGSYGYTF
TRBJ2-4	.	TRBV3-1/TRBV3-2	TRBD2	TGTGCCAGCAGCCCTCGGCCCGGGGGGGCGGCCAAAAACATTCAGTACTTC	CASSPRPGGAAKNIQYF
TRBJ2-3	.	TRBV9	TRBD1	TGTGCCAGCAGCTGGCGGGACAGGGGCACAGATACGCAGTATTTT	CASSWRDRGTDTQYF
TRBJ2-7	.	TRBV30	.	TGTGCCTGGAGTGTACGGAGGGAGCAGTACTTC	CAWSVRREQYF
TRBJ2-1	.	TRBV10-3	TRBD2	TGTGCCATCAGTTCGGAACTAGCGGGGCGCTACAATGAGCAGTTCTTC	CAISSELAGRYNEQFF
TRBJ1-6	.	TRBV28	.	TGTGCCGCAAGGGAGGTAAATTCACCCCTCCACTTT	CAAREVNSPLHF
TRBJ1-1	.	TRBV3-1/TRBV3-2	.	TGTGCCAGCAGCTGGGCCGGGGAGAACACTGAAGCTTTCTTT	CASSWAGENTEAFF
TRBJ2-1	.	TRBV7-7	TRBD1	TGTGCTAGCAGCCCCGGGACAGGGTCGAACAATGAGCAGTTCTTC	CASSPGTGSNNEQFF
TRBJ1-1	.	TRBV6-5	.	TGTGCCAGCAGGGACAGTTTGAACACTGAAGCTTTCTTT	CASRDSLNTEAFF
TRBJ1-2	.	TRBV5-1	.	TGCGCCAGCAGCTTGACGGGGGGCTTATCCTATGGCTACACCTTC	CASSLTGGLSYGYTF
TRBJ2-7	.	TRBV18	TRBD1	TGTGCCAGCTCACCATATGGGACAGCCTACGAGCAGTACTTC	CASSPYGTAYEQYF
TRBJ2-7	.	TRBV11-3	.	TGTGCCAGCAGACCGGGACATGGCTACGAGCAGTACTTC	CASRPGHGYEQYF
TRBJ1-2	.	TRBV4-1	TRBD1	TGCGCCAGCAGCTCCCGGACAGGGGTGTATGATGGCTACACCTTC	CASSSRTGVYDGYTF
TRBJ2-2	.	TRBV5-1	TRBD2	TGCGCCAGCAGCACCTTAGCGGGAAGGCATATGGCCGGGGAGCTGTTTTTT	CASSTLAGRHMAGELFF
TRBJ2-5	once	TRBV11-2	TRBD2	TGTGCCAGCAGTTTTAGCGGGAGGGGGGGGGAGACCCAGTACTTC	CASSFSGRGGETQYF
TRBJ2-1	.	TRBV3-1/TRBV3-2	TRBD2	TGTGCCAGCTCCCAGGGCGGGGGAATCTCCTACAATGAGCAGTTCTTC	CASSQGGGISYNEQFF
TRBJ2-2	.	TRBV6-1	TRBD2	TGTGCCAGCAGTGAAAGAGGACTAGCAGGGGAGCTGTTTTTT	CASSERGLAGELFF
TRBJ1-1	.	TRBV5-4	.	TGTGCCACCCACCGACAGAGCACTGAAGCTTTCTTT	CATHRQSTEAFF
TRBJ2-3	.	TRBV7-7	.	TGTGCTAGCAGCCGGGGTGGACCCAGCACAGATACGCAGTATTTT	CASSRGGPSTDTQYF